One sample yielded the 32 T cell receptor beta chains listed below, sequenced in a study of cytomegalovirus exposure and HLA in healthy donors. It was with 60 Vbeta and 13 Jbeta primers that the PCR ran. Measured with immunoSEQ multiplex PCR; TCRdb has only the in-frame clones, and not every one. The sample carries about 140,000 clones, around three fifths recorded once. Material for sequencing was PBMCs. These receptors all stem from a male donor in good health and CMV-seronegative.

The chain combines TRBV10-3 with TRBJ2-3; 7 nucleotides line up with TRBD1. Germline CDR1 reads ENHRY; CDR2 reads SYGVKD. CDR3 length: 13 amino acids. The V and J ends lost 8 bases and 0 bases, in that order; junction bases with no gene match: 2. The CDR3 is CAIRTGSTDTQYF. The CDR3, as DNA: TGTGCCATCCGGACAGGTAGCACAGATACGCAGTATTTT.

This chain joins TRBV7-2 and TRBJ2-7, with D maybe TRBD2 (5 bases). Between the trimmed V and J ends, which lost 3 bases and 7 bases, there was a span of 16 bases. The CDR3 runs 14 residues. Germline V CDR1 and CDR2: SGHTA, FQGNSA. This CDR3 reads CASSLEGGWGEQYF. The CDR3 coding sequence is TGTGCCAGCAGCTTGGAAGGCGGGTGGGGAGAGCAGTACTTC.

This clone was counted between two and nine times. V is TRBV2 and J is TRBJ2-1; 7 nucleotides agree with TRBD2. Trimming at V came to 10 bases and at J to 0 bases, leaving 6 bases not matched to a gene. The germline CDR1 and CDR2 sequences are SNHLY and FYNNEI. The CDR3 spans 14 residues. This CDR3 is CATQTSRSYNEQFF. Written as DNA, the CDR3 is TGTGCCACCCAGACTAGCCGCTCCTACAATGAGCAGTTCTTC.

V and J are TRBV7-2 and TRBJ2-7; no reliable D call. The V end was cut by 2 bases, the J end by 3 bases, with 11 bases between. CDR1 and CDR2 from the germline V gene are SGHTA and FQGNSA. This CDR3 has 14 amino acids. The CDR3 loop is CASSLSSTRYEQYF. CDR3 sequence (DNA): TGTGCCAGCAGCTTATCCTCCACACGCTACGAGCAGTACTTC.

The chain couples TRBV18 to TRBJ2-7; D might be TRBD1 (5 bases). Germline-derived CDR1 and CDR2 are KGHSH and LQKENI. V lost 3 bases, J lost 2 bases, and 8 bases lay in between. This CDR3 spans 13 amino acids. The CDR3 is CASSPPTAYEQYF. CDR3 DNA sequence: TGTGCCAGCTCACCCCCGACAGCCTACGAGCAGTACTTC.

The CDR3 is CSWGVRTNNEQFF. Here the CDR3 DNA reads TGCAGCTGGGGGGTCCGCACAAACAATGAGCAGTTCTTC. This chain joins TRBV29-1 and TRBJ2-1; a weak D match, TRBD2 (6 bases). Per germline, CDR1 SQVTM and CDR2 ANQGSEA. The CDR3 loop spans 13 amino acids. V was pared by 8 bases and J by 5 bases, with 16 bases between.

The rearrangement uses TRBV15 and TRBJ1-3; the D is unclear. Trimming removed 0 bases from V and 4 bases from J, with 10 bases in between. This CDR3 spans 15 amino acids. Germline V lookup: CDR1 LNHNV, CDR2 YYDKDF (reference sequence). CDR3 sequence reads: CATSRDGGGGNTIYF. The CDR3, as DNA: TGTGCCACCAGCAGAGATGGCGGCGGAGGAAACACCATATATTTT.

The sample holds a few counts of this clone. The genes are TRBV7-2 and TRBJ1-1; 7 bases map to TRBD1. Trimming took 5 bases from V and 0 from J; bases not matched to a gene: 6. Germline V gives CDR1 SGHTA, CDR2 FQGNSA. The length of the CDR3 is 15 residues. The CDR3 protein is CASSPSRGMNTEAFF. CDR3 in DNA: TGTGCCAGCAGCCCCTCCAGGGGGATGAACACTGAAGCTTTCTTT.

The chain is built from TRBV28 and TRBJ2-1; TRBD1 agrees at 7 bases. This CDR3 is built from 15 residues. CDR1 MDHEN and CDR2 SYDVKM come from the germline V gene. The V and J ends lost 6 bases and 4 bases, in that order; junction bases with no gene match: 9. DNA for the CDR3: TGTGCCAGCAGACCGGGGCAGGGGGTATACAATGAGCAGTTCTTC. This codes for CASRPGQGVYNEQFF.

The rearrangement uses TRBV19 and TRBJ1-2, with 8 bases lining up with TRBD1. Germline V gene sequence: CDR1 LNHDA, CDR2 SQIVND (reference sequence). J lost 5 bases, V lost 11 bases, and 13 bases had no gene match. The CDR3 length is 14 residues. This chain's CDR3 is CASDRENSGYGYTF. Written as DNA, the CDR3 is TGTGCCTCGGACAGGGAAAATTCTGGGTATGGCTACACCTTC.

V usage is TRBV6-5 and J usage is TRBJ1-1, with D possibly TRBD1 on 5 matching bases. The CDR3 extends over 15 amino acids. The V gene's germline CDR1 is MNHEY and CDR2 SVGAGI. Trimming shortened V by 11 bases and J by 5 bases, and 24 bases separated the two germline ends. DNA for the CDR3: TGTGCCTCCCTTCAGGCAGGGTTGTTAGGGACTGAAGCTTTCTTT. It codes for CASLQAGLLGTEAFF.

This rearrangement joins TRBV7-2 to TRBJ1-5, with D uncertain. CDR3 length: 15 amino acids. Germline V gene data show CDR1 as SGHTA and CDR2 as FQGNSA. V lost 0 bases, J lost 0 bases, and 6 bases lay in between. DNA of the CDR3: TGTGCCAGCAGCTTAGCCGGGATTAGCAATCAGCCCCAGCATTTT. Translating it yields CASSLAGISNQPQHF.

The chain has TRBV6-5 and TRBJ1-2; weak D call: TRBD1 (6 bases). The CDR3 is 15 residues long. Looked up from germline, CDR1 is MNHEY and CDR2 is SVGAGI. The V and J ends lost 10 bases and 0 bases respectively, with 18 bases between them. The CDR3 protein is CATRPGALANYGYTF. The CDR3 bases are TGTGCCACCAGACCAGGGGCCCTAGCTAACTATGGCTACACCTTC.

The chain is built from TRBV28 and TRBJ2-5; 7 bases line up with TRBD2. V shed 2 bases, J shed 1 base, and the junction held 7 bases outside the gene matches. CDR1 and CDR2 (germline): MDHEN, SYDVKM. There are 16 residues in the CDR3. CDR3 sequence: CASSLGREGPQETQYF. CDR3 DNA: TGTGCCAGCAGTTTAGGCAGGGAGGGGCCCCAAGAGACCCAGTACTTC.

Here the CDR3 DNA reads TGCGCCAGCAGCTTTGGAGGTTATTACCAAGAGACCCAGTACTTC. This encodes CASSFGGYYQETQYF. The chain couples TRBV5-1 to TRBJ2-5; D is possibly TRBD2 (5 bases). CDR1 SGHRS and CDR2 YFSETQ come from the germline V gene. The V and J ends lost 2 bases and 0 bases respectively, with 11 bases between them. This CDR3 has 15 amino acids.

The J gene is TRBJ1-1, the V gene TRBV5-1; 8 bases align to TRBD1. This CDR3 spans 14 amino acids. Germline V gene data show CDR1 as SGHRS and CDR2 as YFSETQ. Trimming removed 3 bases from V and 3 bases from J; junction bases left unmatched: 4. This CDR3 reads CASSWTGIDTEAFF. The CDR3 DNA follows: TGCGCCAGCAGCTGGACAGGGATTGACACTGAAGCTTTCTTT.

V and J are TRBV19 and TRBJ1-4; 8 bases are shared with TRBD1. The CDR3 extends over 14 amino acids. Trimming at V came to 4 bases and at J to 7 bases, leaving 5 bases not matched to a gene. Germline lookup yields CDR1 LNHDA and CDR2 SQIVND (reference sequence). This chain's CDR3 is CASSTTGVGEKLFF. The CDR3 DNA is TGTGCCAGTAGTACGACAGGGGTAGGTGAAAAACTGTTTTTT.

The rearrangement uses TRBV15 and TRBJ2-3; TRBD1 might be the D (5 bases). The germline V and J ends were trimmed by 1 base and 2 bases, with 16 bases remaining between them. The germline V gene has CDR1 LNHNV and CDR2 YYDKDF (reference sequence). CDR3 length: 17 residues. The DNA of the CDR3 is TGTGCCACCAGCAGAGTCGGCCTCAGGGAAGCCACAGATACGCAGTATTTT. Protein sequence: CATSRVGLREATDTQYF. Using reference TRBV15 and TRBJ2-3 for the parts outside the CDR3, the full variable domain is DAMVIQNPRYQVTQFGKPVTLSCSQTLNHNVMYWYQQKSSQAPKLLFHYYDKDFNNEADTPDNFQSRRPNTSFCFLDIRSPGLGDTAMYLCATSRVGLREATDTQYFGPGTRLTVL.

The CDR3, as DNA: TGTGCCAGCAGAGGGGGGGAACTGTTTTTT. Its translation is CASRGGELFF. The V and J genes are TRBV2 and TRBJ1-4; a weak D match, TRBD1 (6 bases). The CDR3 totals 10 residues. The V gene's germline CDR1 is SNHLY and CDR2 FYNNEI. The V gene lost 6 bases and the J gene lost 12 bases, with 8 bases spanning the gap.

The table lists this clone with a few counts. The chain combines TRBV7-2 with TRBJ1-1; 10 nucleotides line up with TRBD1. CDR1 and CDR2 (germline): SGHTA, FQGNSA. The CDR3 is 14 amino acids. Germline trimming cut 4 bases from V and 5 bases from J; bases unmatched to any gene: 4. The CDR3 protein is CASSWGQGSTEAFF. The CDR3 nucleotides read TGTGCCAGCAGCTGGGGACAGGGGAGTACTGAAGCTTTCTTT. The full variable domain, rest sourced from reference TRBV7-2 and TRBJ1-1, is GAGVSQSPSNKVTEKGKDVELRCDPISGHTALYWYRQSLGQGLEFLIYFQGNSAPDKSGLPSDRFSAERTGGSVSTLTIQRTQQEDSAVYLCASSWGQGSTEAFFGQGTRLTVV.

This chain uses TRBV6-1 with TRBJ2-3; TRBD1 agrees at 12 bases. Germline V lookup: CDR1 MNHNS, CDR2 SASEGT. V was clipped by 6 bases and J by 4 bases; unmatched bases: 5. The CDR3 covers 15 residues. The CDR3 sequence: CASSRDRGPSDTQYF. In DNA, the CDR3 is TGTGCCAGCAGCCGGGACAGGGGGCCGTCAGATACGCAGTATTTT.

This CDR3 reads CASSESGSGGEGADTQYF. The CDR3 coding sequence is TGCGCCAGCAGTGAGTCCGGATCGGGCGGGGAGGGGGCAGATACGCAGTATTTT. The chain is built from TRBV10-2 and TRBJ2-3; a weak D match, TRBD2 (7 bases). Germline values: CDR1 WSHSY, CDR2 SAAADI. Trimming stripped 0 bases from V and 4 bases from J, with 20 bases between. The CDR3 runs to 18 residues.

The V and J genes are TRBV5-5 and TRBJ2-3; TRBD2 matches 7 bases. Germline CDR1 reads SGHKS; CDR2 reads YYEKEE (reference sequence). With V trimmed by 0 bases and J by 5 bases, 6 bases remained unmatched. The CDR3 runs 15 residues. The CDR3 loop reads CASSLAPAGEDTQYF. The DNA for the CDR3 is TGTGCCAGCAGCTTGGCCCCTGCGGGGGAAGATACGCAGTATTTT.

The V and J genes are TRBV7-3 and TRBJ2-7, with TRBD2 identical over 7 bases. The V gene end was trimmed by 2 bases and the J gene end by 7 bases; junction bases not matched to a gene: 2. CDR1 is SGHTA and CDR2 is FQGTGA in the germline V gene. The CDR3 length is 12 residues. The CDR3 sequence: CASSLRGGEQYF. The CDR3 DNA sequence: TGTGCCAGCAGCTTACGCGGGGGAGAGCAGTACTTC.

This sequence joins TRBV7-3 and TRBJ2-5; 7 bases fit TRBD1. This CDR3 comprises 14 residues. Per the germline V gene, CDR1 is SGHTA and CDR2 is FQGTGA. V gave up 5 bases and J gave up 1 base; unmatched junction bases: 4. Written as DNA, the CDR3 is TGTGCCAGCAGCCCACAGGGGAGCCAAGAGACCCAGTACTTC. Its translation is CASSPQGSQETQYF.

The V and J genes are TRBV7-9 and TRBJ1-2; 11 bases map to TRBD1. The CDR3 is made up of 15 amino acids. J lost 8 bases, V lost 5 bases, and 10 bases had no gene match. Germline V gives CDR1 SEHNR, CDR2 FQNEAQ (reference sequence). Written as DNA, the CDR3 is TGTGCCAGCAGCCCGGACAGGGGGCAAGTTCGCGGCTACACCTTC. This translates into CASSPDRGQVRGYTF.

Details on this clone: At one boundary the junction diverges from the germline segment, which might be a read error. This chain joins TRBV27 and TRBJ2-7; 9 nucleotides match TRBD2. The V gene's germline CDR1 is MNHEY and CDR2 SMNVEV (reference sequence). CDR3 length: 15 amino acids. The DNA of the CDR3 is TGTGCCAGCAGGTCGCGGGAGGGAAGTTCCTGCGAGCAGTACTTC. It is translated as CASRSREGSSCEQYF.

The chain has TRBV10-1 and TRBJ1-1, with TRBD1 as a possible D gene (6 bases). V lost 7 bases, J lost 3 bases, and 12 bases lay in between. The CDR3 contains 13 residues. Germline assignment: CDR1 WNHNN and CDR2 SYGVQD (reference sequence). CDR3 nucleotide sequence: TGCGCCAGCAAGGGGGGGACGGACACTGAAGCTTTCTTT. Protein sequence: CASKGGTDTEAFF.

This clone has a handful of counts. The chain joins TRBV2 to TRBJ1-1; D is unclear. The CDR3 consists of 14 residues. Per the germline V gene, CDR1 is SNHLY and CDR2 is FYNNEI. Deletions cut 2 bases from V and 4 bases from J, with 11 bases between. The CDR3, as DNA: TGTGCCAGCAGTGAACTCGGGGAGGTCACTGAAGCTTTCTTT. Protein product: CASSELGEVTEAFF.

This clone was picked up a small number of times. The rearrangement joins TRBV21-1 to TRBJ1-4; TRBD1, the D gene given by the table, was not confirmed from the DNA. TRBV21-1 is labeled a pseudogene. The CDR3 is 14 amino acids. The CDR3 DNA follows: TGTGCCAGCAGCAAAGGGCAGAATAATGAAAAACTGTTTTTT. Translation gives CASSKGQNNEKLFF.

This rearrangement joins TRBV4-1 to TRBJ1-6; 9 positions agree with TRBD1. The CDR3 covers 17 residues. V gave up 2 bases and J gave up 3 bases; unmatched junction bases: 5. CDR1 and CDR2 from the germline V gene are MGHRA and YSYEKL. For the CDR3, the DNA is TGCGCCAGCAGCCAAAGGACAGGGGATTACTATAATTCACCCCTCCACTTT. Its protein is CASSQRTGDYYNSPLHF.

The V gene is TRBV5-6, the J gene TRBJ1-2; D unresolved. Germline lookup yields CDR1 SGHDT and CDR2 YYEEEE. The CDR3 contains 12 residues. The ends were cut back, 4 bases at V and 2 bases at J, with 6 bases in the middle. The CDR3 loop reads CASSRENYGYTF. The CDR3 DNA reads as TGTGCCAGCAGCCGGGAAAACTATGGCTACACCTTC.